Following are 6 T cell receptor beta chains from one sample sequenced in a study of beta chain features in type 1 diabetes. Overall study results and limits: Moderate yet significant TCRB CDR3 shortening was seen in Type 1 diabetes patients in all four CD4+ subsets.

Their recognized antigens are unknown. Investigators reverse transcribed all isolated RNA, so they sequenced expressed TCRB transcripts. Here immunoSEQ multiplex PCR was the method, and the copy in TCRdb shows in-frame clones only, minus some. Among 600,000 to 700,000 clones listed, 9.5% to 15% were seen once. Sequencing was performed on naive CD4+ T cells from blood. These TCRs come from a man aged 25 to 40 with type 1 diabetes.

There are a few counts of this clone. The chain joins TRBV28 to TRBJ1-5; D is undetermined. The V gene lost 4 bases and the J gene lost 5 bases, with 0 bases spanning the gap. The CDR3 has 10 amino acids. Germline assignment: CDR1 MDHEN and CDR2 SYDVKM. For the CDR3, the DNA is TGTGCCAGCAGTTATCAGCCCCAGCATTTT. Its protein is CASSYQPQHF.

There are a few counts of this clone. The chain couples TRBV6-1 to TRBJ1-4; 8 bases agree with TRBD1. J gave up 6 bases and V 6 bases, and 6 bases lay outside the gene matches. The CDR3 has 14 residues. CDR1 is MNHNS and CDR2 is SASEGT in the germline V gene. The CDR3 coding sequence is TGTGCCAGCAGGTATAAGACAGGGGATGAAAAACTGTTTTTT. The encoded protein is CASRYKTGDEKLFF.

This clone has just a few counts. The V and J genes are TRBV7-9 and TRBJ2-3; 8 positions match TRBD2. The trim removed 8 bases at V and 1 base at J, leaving 5 bases unmatched. Germline assignment: CDR1 SEHNR and CDR2 FQNEAQ (reference sequence). This CDR3 is 14 amino acids long. The DNA for the CDR3 is TGTGCCAGCCTAGGTAGCGGGGGCACAGATACGCAGTATTTT. This gives the protein CASLGSGGTDTQYF.

This clone was picked up a small number of times. V usage is TRBV5-1 and J usage is TRBJ2-1, with a tentative D call TRBD1 (6 bases). The CDR3 sequence is 16 residues long. Germline CDR1 is SGHRS and CDR2 is YFSETQ. The V end lost 0 bases, the J end lost 4 bases, and 14 bases lay between the germline ends. The CDR3 region has the DNA TGCGCCAGCAGCTTGGGCTCCACAGGGAATTACAATGAGCAGTTCTTC. The encoded protein is CASSLGSTGNYNEQFF.

Concerning this clone itself: Other DNA sequences of this sample code for an identical CDR3. The chain is built from TRBV18 and TRBJ2-5; no firm D call. The CDR3 spans 13 residues. Between the trimmed V and J ends, which lost 6 bases and 3 bases, there was a span of 11 bases. Per the germline V gene, CDR1 is KGHSH and CDR2 is LQKENI. CDR3 coding DNA: TGTGCCAGCTCGCCTCGGGCCGAAGAGACCCAGTACTTC. It codes for CASSPRAEETQYF.

This clone was picked up a small number of times. The chain joins TRBV7-3 to TRBJ2-6; D possibly corresponds to TRBD1 (5 bases). Between the trimmed V and J ends, which lost 2 bases and 0 bases, there was a span of 14 bases. CDR1 and CDR2 (germline): SGHTA, FQGTGA. The CDR3 is 18 residues long. CDR3 loop: CASSLSAGSSSGANVLTF. For the CDR3, the DNA is TGTGCCAGCAGCTTATCGGCAGGGTCAAGCTCTGGGGCCAACGTCCTGACTTTC.